The entry below gives a single T cell receptor (beta chain) sequence along with its context. This specimen belongs to a study of cytomegalovirus exposure and HLA in healthy donors. Germline loops: CDR1 SGHTA, CDR2 FQGNSA. The CDR3 has 15 amino acids. The V gene end was trimmed by 2 bases and the J gene end by 9 bases; junction bases not matched to a gene: 5. The PCR made use of 60 Vbeta and 13 Jbeta primers. Assay: immunoSEQ multiplex PCR; the TCRdb copy retains only in-frame clones and omits some. The repertoire holds more than 90,000 clones, with approximately 71% as singletons. The V and J genes are TRBV7-2 and TRBJ2-3; 13 nucleotides match TRBD2. The TCR sequence derives from a man aged 45-65 years in good health and CMV-seronegative. Sequenced sample: PBMCs. This chain's CDR3 is CASSLTSGGAITQYF. CDR3 DNA: TGTGCCAGCAGCTTAACTAGCGGGGGGGCCATCACGCAGTATTTT.